These T cell receptor beta chains were read from a single sample in a study of blood T cell repertoires in COVID-19. Some clones are missing from TCRdb's copy, which holds only in-frame ones; the method was immunoSEQ multiplex PCR. The sample records tens of thousands of clones, 79% being singletons. The sample was peripheral blood. Receptors originate from a man in his 60s with acute or convalescent COVID-19. Each CDR3 is given with its conserved first and last residue. The D gene is left open where the match is weak. Expanded clones get a size class; other rows say once, few or many, or leave the size out.

v_gene	j_gene	d_gene	abundance	CDR3aa	CDR3nt
TRBV2	TRBJ1-6	.	.	CASSPGGRSPLHF	TGTGCCAGCAGTCCGGGGGGTAGGTCACCCCTCCACTTT
TRBV4-1	TRBJ1-2	TRBD1	.	CASSPQEGQHYGYTF	TGCGCCAGCAGCCCTCAAGAGGGACAGCACTATGGCTACACCTTC
TRBV29-1	TRBJ1-3	TRBD1	.	CSVTGVSGNTIYF	TGCAGCGTCACAGGGGTCTCTGGAAACACCATATATTTT
TRBV28	TRBJ1-2	.	.	CASSYVAGGGGYTF	TGTGCCAGCAGTTATGTGGCGGGGGGAGGGGGCTACACCTTC
TRBV29-1	TRBJ2-5	TRBD2	once	CSVAGGGETQYF	TGCAGCGTTGCGGGAGGGGGGGAGACCCAGTACTTC
TRBV27	TRBJ2-1	TRBD1	.	CASSFSGQGRGNEQFF	TGTGCCAGCAGTTTCTCTGGACAGGGGAGAGGGAATGAGCAGTTCTTC
TRBV5-6	TRBJ1-1	.	.	CASSLGGGTEAFF	TGTGCCAGCAGCTTGGGGGGGGGCACTGAAGCTTTCTTT
TRBV28	TRBJ1-1	.	.	CASSSIARRGVAFF	TGTGCCAGCAGTTCTATCGCAAGGAGAGGTGTAGCTTTCTTT
TRBV10-3	TRBJ2-1	.	.	CAISEGQPYNNEQFF	TGTGCCATCAGTGAGGGACAGCCATATAACAATGAGCAGTTCTTC
TRBV28	TRBJ1-2	.	.	CAMGGGYTF	TGTGCCATGGGGGGTGGCTACACCTTC
TRBV3-1/TRBV3-2	TRBJ2-7	.	.	CASSPRTTGDSYEQYF	TGTGCCAGCAGCCCAAGGACTACAGGGGACTCCTACGAGCAGTACTTC
TRBV28	TRBJ1-5	TRBD1	.	CASSSPRGGGGVQPQHF	TGTGCCAGCAGTTCACCACGGGGGGGAGGGGGCGTTCAGCCCCAGCATTTT
TRBV7-8	TRBJ2-1	TRBD2	once	CASSLNSGSPYNEQFF	TGTGCCAGCAGCTTAAATAGCGGGAGTCCCTACAATGAGCAGTTCTTC
TRBV5-1	TRBJ2-5	TRBD1	few	CASSWTGTGEETQYF	TGCGCCAGCAGCTGGACCGGGACAGGGGAAGAGACCCAGTACTTC
TRBV29-1	TRBJ2-3	.	.	CSVEETNTQYF	TGCAGCGTTGAAGAGACAAATACGCAGTATTTT
TRBV18	TRBJ1-2	TRBD1	.	CASSPPGTVNYGYTF	TGTGCCAGCTCACCTCCAGGGACAGTGAACTATGGCTACACCTTC
TRBV7-6	TRBJ1-1	.	.	CASSSMSTEAFF	TGTGCCAGCAGCTCGATGAGCACTGAAGCTTTCTTT
TRBV27	TRBJ2-3	TRBD1	.	CASTPRPGTGGTDTQYF	TGTGCCAGCACCCCAAGGCCCGGGACAGGGGGAACAGATACGCAGTATTTT
TRBV7-9	TRBJ1-1	.	.	CASSTGYTEAFF	TGTGCCAGCAGCACGGGGTACACTGAAGCTTTCTTT
TRBV6-1	TRBJ2-7	TRBD2	.	CASSETSGRSGEQYF	TGTGCCAGCAGTGAGACTAGCGGGAGAAGCGGCGAGCAGTACTTC
TRBV7-9	TRBJ1-2	.	.	CASSRQAWDHYGYTF	TGTGCCAGCAGCAGACAGGCTTGGGATCACTATGGCTACACCTTC
TRBV7-8	TRBJ1-3	.	.	CASSLVVRTGNTIYF	TGTGCCAGCAGCTTAGTAGTCAGGACTGGAAACACCATATATTTT
TRBV5-1	TRBJ2-3	.	.	CASSARPDTFTDTQYF	TGCGCCAGCAGCGCGAGACCGGACACCTTCACAGATACGCAGTATTTT
TRBV2	TRBJ2-7	TRBD1	.	CASSRGRGQEQYF	TGTGCCAGCAGTAGGGGCAGGGGGCAAGAGCAGTACTTC